The 20 T cell receptor beta chains reported below all come from one sample, sequenced in a study of shared clonotypes between healthy human individuals. Clones were read by immunoSEQ multiplex PCR, and TCRdb kept only the in-frame ones, dropping some. The data contain about 2.4 million clones, 90% to 95% of them singletons. The sequenced sample consisted of naive CD4+ T cells from PBMCs. The subset denotes: CD45RA+ positively selected. These receptors were taken from a man between 18 and 35 years old in good health. Some clones in this sample may be carry-over from other donors' samples.

This chain joins TRBV29-1 and TRBJ2-1, with D maybe TRBD2 (5 bases). V was cut by 7 bases and J by 7 bases, with 20 bases left in between. CDR1 is SQVTM, CDR2 ANQGSEA, per germline. This CDR3 spans 14 amino acids. The CDR3 sequence is CSAEGLERENEQFF. The DNA for the CDR3 is TGCAGCGCCGAGGGTCTAGAGAGGGAGAATGAGCAGTTCTTC.

This chain links TRBV29-1 with TRBJ2-5; 7 positions match TRBD2. Germline V gene data show CDR1 as SQVTM and CDR2 as ANQGSEA. This CDR3 is built from 12 residues. After removal of 7 bases from V and 2 bases from J, the junction contained 4 bases not matched to a gene. The CDR3 nucleotides are TGCAGCGGGGGCGGGGGACAAGAGACCCAGTACTTC. This codes for CSGGGGQETQYF.

Worth noting for this clone: Other DNA sequences in this specimen translate into the identical CDR3. The genes are TRBV11-3 and TRBJ2-2, with D uncertain. The CDR3 runs to 12 residues. Trimming took off 2 bases at V and 5 bases at J, with 3 bases between the two ends. CDR1 and CDR2 from the germline V gene are SGHNT and YENEEA. The DNA of the CDR3 is TGTGCCAGCAGCTTAACAACCGGGGAGCTGTTTTTT. Its translation: CASSLTTGELFF. The full variable domain, with the rest looked up from reference TRBV11-3 and TRBJ2-2, is EAGVVQSPRYKIIEKKQPVAFWCNPISGHNTLYWYLQNLGQGPELLIRYENEEAVDDSQLPKDRFSAERLKGVDSTLKIQPAELGDSAVYLCASSLTTGELFFGEGSRLTVL.

The chain has TRBV19 and TRBJ2-3; 10 bases fit TRBD2. Germline V gives CDR1 LNHDA, CDR2 SQIVND (reference sequence). The CDR3 runs 18 residues. V dropped 7 bases and J dropped 3; count of bases not matched to a gene: 16. The CDR3 nucleotides read TGTGCCAGTAACGACGTTCGAGCGGGAGGGCTAGGAACAGATACGCAGTATTTT. The encoded protein is CASNDVRAGGLGTDTQYF.

The gene calls are TRBV6-5 and TRBJ2-3; 10 nucleotides line up with TRBD2. Trimming removed 6 bases from V and 1 base from J; junction bases left unmatched: 1. CDR1 and CDR2 (germline): MNHEY, SVGAGI. The CDR3 has 14 amino acids. CDR3 bases: TGTGCCAGCAGGACTAGCGGGCGCACAGATACGCAGTATTTT. Translating gives CASRTSGRTDTQYF.

J is TRBJ1-5 and V is TRBV6-1; no clear D. There are 15 residues in the CDR3. Germline V gene data show CDR1 as MNHNS and CDR2 as SASEGT. The germline V and J ends were trimmed by 6 bases and 11 bases, with 23 bases remaining between them. In DNA form, the CDR3 reads TGTGCCAGCAGCGCCGACAATGTGGCCATCGTAGCCCAGCATTTT. Translated: CASSADNVAIVAQHF.

The CDR3 spells CASSLWRGQDSNQPQHF. CDR3 nucleotide sequence: TGTGCCAGCAGTTTATGGAGAGGACAGGATAGCAATCAGCCCCAGCATTTT. The chain links TRBV28 to TRBJ1-5; 7 nucleotides align to TRBD1. The V segment lost 0 bases and the J segment 0 bases; nucleotides outside the gene matches: 5. Germline V gene sequence: CDR1 MDHEN, CDR2 SYDVKM. This CDR3 is 17 amino acids long.

The chain carries TRBV29-1 and TRBJ1-1, with D tentatively TRBD1 (6 bases). Per the germline V gene, CDR1 is SQVTM and CDR2 is ANQGSEA. V was pared by 7 bases and J by 0 bases, with 12 bases between. This CDR3 region has 13 residues. CDR3 sequence: CSAYRDMNTEAFF. In nucleotides, the CDR3 is TGCAGCGCATACCGGGACATGAACACTGAAGCTTTCTTT.

This CDR3 reads CASSVGGTVPNEQFF. The DNA for the CDR3 is TGTGCCAGCAGCGTAGGGGGGACAGTCCCCAATGAGCAGTTCTTC. This chain links TRBV9 with TRBJ2-1, with TRBD1 identical over 7 bases. CDR1 is SGDLS and CDR2 is YYNGEE in the germline V gene. The CDR3 has 15 amino acids. Germline trimming cut 0 bases from V and 6 bases from J; bases unmatched to any gene: 6.

The J gene is TRBJ2-7, the V gene TRBV6-6; no clear D. V lost 2 bases and J 3 bases, leaving 8 bases between the germline ends. The CDR3 sequence is 13 residues long. In germline, CDR1 is MNHNY, CDR2 SVGAGI (reference sequence). DNA of the CDR3: TGTGCCAGCAGTTACGCCAGACACTACGAGCAGTACTTC. As protein: CASSYARHYEQYF.

This clone showed up just a few times. This chain links TRBV7-9 with TRBJ1-5; TRBD1 might be the D (5 bases). The CDR3 consists of 13 residues. Trimming cost V 2 bases and J 5 bases, with 7 bases left between them. CDR1 and CDR2 (germline): SEHNR, FQNEAQ (reference sequence). CDR3 sequence: CASSLQGYQPQHF. The DNA of the CDR3 is TGTGCCAGCAGCTTACAGGGTTATCAGCCCCAGCATTTT.

This clone was seen a single time. The V gene is TRBV29-1, the J gene TRBJ2-7, with 9 bases aligning to TRBD1. V was clipped by 4 bases and J by 6 bases; unmatched bases: 7. The CDR3 runs 13 residues. Germline-derived CDR1 and CDR2 are SQVTM and ANQGSEA. CDR3 sequence (DNA): TGCAGCGTTGGTGGGACAGGGCTCCGCGAGCAGTACTTC. Its translation: CSVGGTGLREQYF.

Here the CDR3 reads CASSQGQGSDTQYF. CDR3 nucleotide sequence: TGCGCCAGCAGCCAAGGGCAGGGATCCGATACGCAGTATTTT. The gene calls are TRBV4-3 and TRBJ2-3; TRBD1 might be the D (5 bases). Germline loops: CDR1 LGHNA, CDR2 YSLEER. The V end lost 1 base, the J end lost 6 bases, and 11 bases lay between the germline ends. CDR3 length: 14 residues.

V and J are TRBV7-9 and TRBJ1-1; the D gene is possibly TRBD1 (5 bases). V gave up 5 bases and J gave up 4 bases, with 17 bases separating them. The CDR3 extends over 15 amino acids. CDR1 is SEHNR, CDR2 FQNEAQ, per germline (reference sequence). CDR3 nucleotide sequence: TGTGCCAGCAGCCCAGAGAGGCCAGGGATCACTGAAGCTTTCTTT. Translating gives CASSPERPGITEAFF.

The chain employs TRBV2 and TRBJ1-5, with unresolved D. This CDR3 has 14 residues. V was cut by 3 bases and J by 3 bases, with 9 bases left in between. The germline gives CDR1 SNHLY, CDR2 FYNNEI. Written as DNA, the CDR3 is TGTGCCAGCAGTGAGTTACAGATCAATCAGCCCCAGCATTTT. It codes for CASSELQINQPQHF.

Regarding this clone: This may come from a read error, since a much larger clone is one base off. In the same sample, other DNA sequences code for this CDR3. The V gene is TRBV25-1, the J gene TRBJ1-4; D not certain. CDR1 and CDR2 (germline): MGHDK, SYGVNS. This CDR3 has 11 amino acids. The V end was cut by 5 bases, the J end by 5 bases, with 3 bases between. The CDR3 coding sequence is TGTGCCAGCAGTTTCAATGAAAAACTGTTTTTT. This codes for CASSFNEKLFF.

This rearrangement joins TRBV7-2 to TRBJ2-1; 8 bases match TRBD2. This CDR3 is 16 amino acids long. The junction had 6 bases not matched to a gene; V was cut back by 1 base and J by 4 bases. Germline V gene lookup returns CDR1 SGHTA and CDR2 FQGNSA. CDR3: CASSLGHQRGYNEQFF. Written as DNA, the CDR3 is TGTGCCAGCAGCTTAGGCCACCAGCGGGGGTACAATGAGCAGTTCTTC.

The V call is TRBV28, the J call TRBJ1-3; D is unclear. V dropped 6 bases and J dropped 0 bases, with 9 bases sitting between them. This CDR3 comprises 14 residues. The germline gives CDR1 MDHEN, CDR2 SYDVKM. CDR3 sequence: CASRNTGSGNTIYF. CDR3 coding DNA: TGTGCCAGCAGAAACACGGGCTCTGGAAACACCATATATTTT.

This clone was counted between two and nine times. The rearrangement uses TRBV6-5 and TRBJ1-1; 7 nucleotides align to TRBD1. Germline lookup yields CDR1 MNHEY and CDR2 SVGAGI. The CDR3 extends over 13 amino acids. The J segment lost 1 base and the V segment lost 4 bases, leaving 0 bases of the junction unmatched. The CDR3 coding sequence is TGTGCCAGCAGTTGGGACAGGAACACTGAAGCTTTCTTT. As protein: CASSWDRNTEAFF.

The rearrangement joins TRBV6-1 to TRBJ1-1; a weak D match, TRBD1 (6 bases). V was shortened by 7 bases and J by 2 bases, with 14 bases between the two germline ends. In germline, CDR1 is MNHNS, CDR2 SASEGT. The CDR3 extends over 14 amino acids. The CDR3 reads CASTRGGLNTEAFF. CDR3 in DNA: TGTGCCAGCACCCGGGGGGGGCTCAACACTGAAGCTTTCTTT.